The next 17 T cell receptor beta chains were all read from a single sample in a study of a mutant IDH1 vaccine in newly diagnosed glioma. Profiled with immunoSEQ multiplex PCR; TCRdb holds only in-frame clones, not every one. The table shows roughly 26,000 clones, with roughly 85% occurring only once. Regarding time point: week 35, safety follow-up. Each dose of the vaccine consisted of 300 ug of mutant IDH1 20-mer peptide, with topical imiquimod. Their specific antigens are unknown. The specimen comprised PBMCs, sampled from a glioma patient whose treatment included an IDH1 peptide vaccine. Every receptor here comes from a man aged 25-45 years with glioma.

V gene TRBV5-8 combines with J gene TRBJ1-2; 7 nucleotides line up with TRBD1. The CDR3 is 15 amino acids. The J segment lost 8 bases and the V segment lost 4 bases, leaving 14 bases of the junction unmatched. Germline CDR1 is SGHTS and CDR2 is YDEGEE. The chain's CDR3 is CASSGEQGSMDGYTF. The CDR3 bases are TGTGCCAGCAGCGGGGAACAGGGGAGTATGGACGGCTACACCTTC.

The CDR3 sequence: CSVMTPRDGYTF. CDR3 coding DNA: TGCAGCGTTATGACGCCAAGGGATGGCTACACCTTC. The chain employs TRBV29-1 and TRBJ1-2; the D is unclear. The CDR3 is made up of 12 amino acids. In germline, CDR1 is SQVTM, CDR2 ANQGSEA. Deletions cut 5 bases from V and 6 bases from J, with 13 bases between.

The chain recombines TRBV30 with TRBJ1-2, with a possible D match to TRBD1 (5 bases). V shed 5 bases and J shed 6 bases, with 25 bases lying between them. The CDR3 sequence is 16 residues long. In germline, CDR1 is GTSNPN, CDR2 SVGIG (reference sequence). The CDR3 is CAWETNPGYGFDGYTF. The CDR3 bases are TGTGCCTGGGAGACGAACCCAGGGTACGGTTTTGATGGCTACACCTTC.

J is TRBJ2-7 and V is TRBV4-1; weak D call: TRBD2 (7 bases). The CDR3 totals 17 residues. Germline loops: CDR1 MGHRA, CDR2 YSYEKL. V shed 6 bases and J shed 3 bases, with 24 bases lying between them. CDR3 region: CASRLEGGGSLLYEQYF. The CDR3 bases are TGCGCCAGCAGGCTCGAAGGGGGGGGGTCCTTACTCTACGAGCAGTACTTC.

CDR3 DNA sequence: TGTGCCAGCAGCTTGGAGCCGGGGGCGAACACTGAAGCTTTCTTT. Its protein product is CASSLEPGANTEAFF. This sequence joins TRBV5-6 and TRBJ1-1, with D maybe TRBD1 (6 bases). Trimming took 0 bases from V and 1 from J, leaving 10 bases between them. The CDR3 contains 15 residues. CDR1 is SGHDT, CDR2 YYEEEE, per germline.

For the CDR3, the DNA is TGTGCCAGCAGTGACAGGGAGCGTCAGCCCCAGCATTTT. This codes for CASSDRERQPQHF. The chain recombines TRBV2 with TRBJ1-5; D may be TRBD1 (5 bases). The ends were cut back, 3 bases at V and 6 bases at J, with 9 bases in the middle. Germline V gives CDR1 SNHLY, CDR2 FYNNEI. The CDR3 sequence is 13 residues long.

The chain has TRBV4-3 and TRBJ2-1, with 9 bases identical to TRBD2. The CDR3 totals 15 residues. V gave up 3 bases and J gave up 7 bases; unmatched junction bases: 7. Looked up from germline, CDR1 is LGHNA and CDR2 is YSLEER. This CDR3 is CASSHGLAGRNEQFF. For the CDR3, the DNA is TGCGCCAGCAGCCACGGGCTAGCGGGGAGAAATGAGCAGTTCTTC.

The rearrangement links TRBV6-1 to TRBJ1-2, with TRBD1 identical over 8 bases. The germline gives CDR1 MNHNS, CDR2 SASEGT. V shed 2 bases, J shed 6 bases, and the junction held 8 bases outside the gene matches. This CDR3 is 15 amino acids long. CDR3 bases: TGTGCCAGCAGTGAATCGGCAGGGGGCATAAATGGCTACACCTTC. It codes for CASSESAGGINGYTF.

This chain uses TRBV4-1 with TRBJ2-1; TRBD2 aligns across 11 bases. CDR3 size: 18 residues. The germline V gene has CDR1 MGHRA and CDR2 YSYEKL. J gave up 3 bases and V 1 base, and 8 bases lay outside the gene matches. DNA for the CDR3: TGCGCCAGCAGCCAAGTGTCTAGCGGGAGGTTGTTCTACAATGAGCAGTTCTTC. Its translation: CASSQVSSGRLFYNEQFF.

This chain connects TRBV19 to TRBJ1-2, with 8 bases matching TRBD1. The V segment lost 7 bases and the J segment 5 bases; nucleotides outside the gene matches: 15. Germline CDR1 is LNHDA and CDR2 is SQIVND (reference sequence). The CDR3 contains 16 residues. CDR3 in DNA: TGTGCCAGTACAGGGGATCCCGGGACAGGATCGTATGGCTACACCTTC. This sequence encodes CASTGDPGTGSYGYTF.

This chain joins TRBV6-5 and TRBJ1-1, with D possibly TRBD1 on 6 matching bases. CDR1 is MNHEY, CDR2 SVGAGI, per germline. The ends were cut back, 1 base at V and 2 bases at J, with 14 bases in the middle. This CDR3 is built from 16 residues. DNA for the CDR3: TGTGCCAGCAGTTACTTCCCGACAGGAAAAAACACTGAAGCTTTCTTT. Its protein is CASSYFPTGKNTEAFF.

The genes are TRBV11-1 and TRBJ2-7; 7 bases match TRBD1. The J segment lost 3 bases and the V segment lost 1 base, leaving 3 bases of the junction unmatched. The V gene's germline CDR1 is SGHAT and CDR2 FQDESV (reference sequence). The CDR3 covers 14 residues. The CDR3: CASSLGTGLYEQYF. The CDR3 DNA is TGTGCCAGCAGCTTAGGGACAGGACTCTACGAGCAGTACTTC.

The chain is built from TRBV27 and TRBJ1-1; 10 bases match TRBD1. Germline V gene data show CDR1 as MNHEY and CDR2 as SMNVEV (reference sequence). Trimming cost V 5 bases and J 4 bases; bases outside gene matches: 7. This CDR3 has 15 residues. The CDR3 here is CASSPSGQGSTEAFF. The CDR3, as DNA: TGTGCCAGCAGTCCCTCGGGACAGGGGAGCACTGAAGCTTTCTTT.

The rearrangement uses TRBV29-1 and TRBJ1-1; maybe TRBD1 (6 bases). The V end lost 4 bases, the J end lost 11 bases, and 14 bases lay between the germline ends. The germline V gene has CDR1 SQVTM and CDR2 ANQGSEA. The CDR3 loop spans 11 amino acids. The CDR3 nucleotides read TGCAGCGTTGTAACAGGGCAGTTGGCTTTCTTT. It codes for CSVVTGQLAFF.

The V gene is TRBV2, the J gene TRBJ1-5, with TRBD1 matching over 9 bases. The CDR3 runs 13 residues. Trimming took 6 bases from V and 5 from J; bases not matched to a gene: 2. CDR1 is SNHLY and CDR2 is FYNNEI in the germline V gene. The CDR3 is CASSWDRDQPQHF. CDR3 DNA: TGTGCCAGCAGCTGGGACAGGGATCAGCCCCAGCATTTT.

DNA for the CDR3: TGCGCCAGCAGCCCTGAGTTGGGGAATCAGCCCCAGCATTTT. This sequence encodes CASSPELGNQPQHF. The chain couples TRBV4-1 to TRBJ1-5; D remains ambiguous. The V end lost 4 bases, the J end lost 4 bases, and 11 bases lay between the germline ends. The germline gives CDR1 MGHRA, CDR2 YSYEKL. The length of the CDR3 is 14 residues.

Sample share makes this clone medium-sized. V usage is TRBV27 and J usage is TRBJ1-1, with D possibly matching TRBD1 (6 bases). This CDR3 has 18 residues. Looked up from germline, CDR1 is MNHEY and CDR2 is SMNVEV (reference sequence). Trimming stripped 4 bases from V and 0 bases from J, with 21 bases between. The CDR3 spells CASSYLHRADPMNTEAFF. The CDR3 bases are TGTGCCAGCAGTTATCTCCACAGGGCCGACCCTATGAACACTGAAGCTTTCTTT.